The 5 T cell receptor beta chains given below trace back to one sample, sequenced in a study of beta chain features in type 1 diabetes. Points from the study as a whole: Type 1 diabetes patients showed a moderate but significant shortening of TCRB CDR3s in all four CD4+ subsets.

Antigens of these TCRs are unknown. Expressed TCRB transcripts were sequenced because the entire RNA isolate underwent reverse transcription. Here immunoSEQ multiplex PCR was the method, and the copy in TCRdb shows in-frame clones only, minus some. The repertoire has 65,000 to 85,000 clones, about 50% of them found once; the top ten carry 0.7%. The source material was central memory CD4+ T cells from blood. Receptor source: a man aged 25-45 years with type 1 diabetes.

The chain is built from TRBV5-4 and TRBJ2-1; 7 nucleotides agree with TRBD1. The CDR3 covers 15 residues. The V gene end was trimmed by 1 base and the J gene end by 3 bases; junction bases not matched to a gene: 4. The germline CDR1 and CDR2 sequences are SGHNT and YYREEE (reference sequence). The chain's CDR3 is CASSLIQGDYNEQFF. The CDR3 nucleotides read TGTGCCAGCAGCTTGATTCAGGGGGACTACAATGAGCAGTTCTTC. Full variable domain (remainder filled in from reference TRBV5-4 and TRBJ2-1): ETGVTQSPTHLIKTRGQQVTLRCSSQSGHNTVSWYQQALGQGPQFIFQYYREEENGRGNFPPRFSGLQFPNYSSELNVNALELDDSALYLCASSLIQGDYNEQFFGPGTRLTVL.

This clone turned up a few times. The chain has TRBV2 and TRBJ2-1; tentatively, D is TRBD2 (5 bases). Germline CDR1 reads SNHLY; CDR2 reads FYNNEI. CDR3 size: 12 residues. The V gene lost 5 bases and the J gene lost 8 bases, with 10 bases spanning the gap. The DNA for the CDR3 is TGTGCCAGCAGTCTAGCAGTTGATGAGCAGTTCTTC. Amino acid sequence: CASSLAVDEQFF. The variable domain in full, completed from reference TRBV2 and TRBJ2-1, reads EPEVTQTPSHQVTQMGQEVILRCVPISNHLYFYWYRQILGQKVEFLVSFYNNEISEKSEIFDDQFSVERPDGSNFTLKIRSTKLEDSAMYFCASSLAVDEQFFGPGTRLTVL.

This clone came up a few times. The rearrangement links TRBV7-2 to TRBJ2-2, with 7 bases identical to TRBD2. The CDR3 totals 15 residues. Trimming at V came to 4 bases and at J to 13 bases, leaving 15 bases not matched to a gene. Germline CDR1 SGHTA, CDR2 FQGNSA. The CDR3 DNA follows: TGTGCCAGCAGCTCCCAAGGGGAGGGAAGGGGTCGGCTGTTTTTT. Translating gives CASSSQGEGRGRLFF.

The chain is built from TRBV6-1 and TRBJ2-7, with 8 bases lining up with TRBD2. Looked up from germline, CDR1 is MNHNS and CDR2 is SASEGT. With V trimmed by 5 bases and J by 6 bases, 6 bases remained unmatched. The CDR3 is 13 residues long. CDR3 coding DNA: TGTGCCAGCAGTCGGGGGGGAGAGGGCGAGCAGTACTTC. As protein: CASSRGGEGEQYF.

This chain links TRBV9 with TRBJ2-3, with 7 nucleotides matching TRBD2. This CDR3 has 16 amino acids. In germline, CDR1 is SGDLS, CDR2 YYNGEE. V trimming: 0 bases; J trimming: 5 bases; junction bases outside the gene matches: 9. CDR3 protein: CASSVEAGVSIDTQYF. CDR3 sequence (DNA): TGTGCCAGCAGCGTAGAGGCGGGGGTGTCAATAGATACGCAGTATTTT. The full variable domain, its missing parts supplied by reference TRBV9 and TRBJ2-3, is DSGVTQTPKHLITATGQRVTLRCSPRSGDLSVYWYQQSLDQGLQFLIQYYNGEERAKGNILERFSAQQFPDLHSELNLSSLELGDSALYFCASSVEAGVSIDTQYFGPGTRLTVL.